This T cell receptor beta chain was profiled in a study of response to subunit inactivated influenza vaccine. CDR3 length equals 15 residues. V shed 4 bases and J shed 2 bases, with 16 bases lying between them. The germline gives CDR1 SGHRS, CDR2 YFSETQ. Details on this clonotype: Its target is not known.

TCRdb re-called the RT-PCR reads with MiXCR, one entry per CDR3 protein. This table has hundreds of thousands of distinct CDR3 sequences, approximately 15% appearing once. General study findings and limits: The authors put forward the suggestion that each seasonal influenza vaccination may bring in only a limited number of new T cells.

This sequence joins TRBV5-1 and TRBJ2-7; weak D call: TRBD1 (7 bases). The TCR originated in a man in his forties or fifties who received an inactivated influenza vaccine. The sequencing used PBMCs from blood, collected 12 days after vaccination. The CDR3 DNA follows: TGCGCCAGCAGCATATCACAGGGGAGGACCTACGAGCAGTACTTC. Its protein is CASSISQGRTYEQYF.